This TCR beta chain was obtained from a study of T cell changes during pregnancy in multiple sclerosis (dated by TCRdb to between 2018 and 2021). Notes on the research overall: The study examined how the T cell repertoire changed over the course of pregnancy in women with multiple sclerosis.

Only one count was recorded for this clone. The target of this receptor is not known. No qualities accompany the bases; no much larger clone lies one base away. The CDR3, from cysteine to phenylalanine, totals 14 residues. Only CDR3 DNA is held: 42 bases, read in frame from base 1. V loses 6 bases of germline sequence and J loses 2 bases, and the interval between the two ends is 14 bases. According to the germline V gene (reference sequence), CDR1 reads MNHEY and CDR2 reads SMNVEV. Libraries were prepared through the immunoSEQ multiplex PCR assay. Entries here come from immuneACCESS through TCRdb and include only in-frame sequences with V and J called. Some clones fail to appear in such tables; in the studies checked, an unresolved V gene covers under half of the shortfall, and the cause of the remainder is unknown. The sample table shows about 40,000 clones, and about 91% are seen once. About 7.8% of the sample is taken by the ten largest.

This chain joins TRBV27 to TRBJ2-7; perhaps TRBD1 is the D gene, with 6 bases matching. Here the sequenced sample was CD8+ T cells from peripheral blood mononuclear cells, taken before pregnancy. The sequence was collected from a female donor with multiple sclerosis, enrolled in a pregnancy study. The CDR3 protein sequence reads: CASSPDSFPYEQYF. The bases read TGTGCCAGCAGCCCGGACAGTTTTCCCTACGAGCAGTACTTC.